These T cell receptor beta chains were read from a single sample in a study of blood T cell repertoires in COVID-19. The table came from immunoSEQ multiplex PCR; TCRdb's copy has only in-frame clones and leaves some out. The sample has some 80,000 clones; 60% to 80% are singletons. Sequencing was carried out using peripheral blood. These receptors all stem from a man aged 60-69 years with COVID-19, enrolled during active disease. Both conserved end residues are part of each CDR3. Rows may omit the clone size; those that give it use once, few, many or a size class.

v_gene	j_gene	abundance	CDR3aa
TRBV18	TRBJ2-5	NA	CASSPPGTGAFETQYF
TRBV5-1	TRBJ2-1	NA	CASSSRGQSSYNEQFF
TRBV10-3	TRBJ2-1	NA	CAISESGQGSPEQFF
TRBV9	TRBJ1-2	NA	CASSREGANYGYTF
TRBV2	TRBJ2-5	NA	CASSDRGLETQYF
TRBV2	TRBJ2-1	NA	CASTSGDSSYNEQFF
TRBV11-3	TRBJ2-5	NA	CASSRGGIRQETQYF
TRBV5-5	TRBJ1-2	NA	CASSSNRTANYGYTF
TRBV5-8	TRBJ2-6	NA	CASSKEGDRGSGANVLTF
TRBV7-3	TRBJ2-7	NA	CASSPHELPWIYEQYF
TRBV10-2	TRBJ2-1	NA	CATSERGSSYNEQFF
TRBV29-1	TRBJ2-1	NA	CSVSRSFVLDEQFF
TRBV19	TRBJ2-1	NA	CASRGRTGPTYNEQFF
TRBV18	TRBJ1-3	NA	CASSPNDSAGDTIYF
TRBV7-9	TRBJ1-2	NA	CASSRGTGTNYGYTF
TRBV21-1	TRBJ2-2	NA	CAGRTDPTGELFF
TRBV6-5	TRBJ1-5	NA	CASGQVSNQPQHF
TRBV3-1/TRBV3-2	TRBJ2-3	NA	CASSQDPSLDTQYF
TRBV7-9	TRBJ1-2	NA	CASSLSSSNYGYTF
TRBV11-2	TRBJ1-1	NA	CASSFRGGTEAFF
TRBV14	TRBJ1-2	few	CASSQGGGAWGYTF
TRBV5-1	TRBJ1-2	NA	CASSLTGGNYGYTF
TRBV6-2/TRBV6-3	TRBJ2-1	NA	CASSSSSGSAYYNEQFF
TRBV5-5	TRBJ2-1	NA	CASSLSYAGGYNEQFF
TRBV7-2	TRBJ1-2	NA	CASSLKGAAYGYTF
TRBV6-5	TRBJ1-3	NA	CASESSGNTIYF
TRBV2	TRBJ1-5	NA	CASRGDRGHNQPQHF
TRBV15	TRBJ2-7	NA	CATSRSLGTYEQYF
TRBV6-5	TRBJ1-2	NA	CASSPDMGPNYGYTF